This T cell receptor beta chain emerged from a study of metastatic and nonmetastatic thyroid tumors. Each patient went into thyroid surgery without having received any treatment. This clone is medium-sized in the sample. The length of the CDR3 is 15 residues. V was pared by 1 base and J by 2 bases, with 12 bases between. Germline CDR1 and CDR2: LGHDT and YNNKEL (reference sequence). From the PCR reads, TCRdb re-called clones with MiXCR. The sample consists of around 20,000 clones, around a quarter of them appearing once. Sample: tumor tissue. This chain links TRBV3-1 with TRBJ2-7, with unresolved D. This sequence was found in a female donor with papillary thyroid cancer or a benign thyroid nodule (not recorded which). Some clones in this sample may be carry-over from other donors' samples. CDR3 sequence reads: CASSQGRTTTYEQYF. For the CDR3, the DNA is TGTGCCAGCAGCCAAGGGCGTACAACTACCTACGAGCAGTACTTC.